The subject of this entry is one T cell receptor (beta chain). Its specificity is unknown. This entry belongs to a study of T cell clonotyping in hematopoietic cell transplantation. Study-wide findings and caveats: Pathologically expanded recipient clonotypes increased progressively from day 30 to day 180 as diversity fell. No sorting was done, leaving CD4 and CD8 contributions mixed. Few recipient clonotypes overlapped donors; over 97% were de novo at given depth.

Measured with immunoSEQ multiplex PCR; TCRdb has only the in-frame clones, and not every one. Of around 11,000 clones listed, about 51% are singletons. Germline CDR1 and CDR2: LGHNA and YSLEER. V lost 2 bases, J lost 0 bases, and 13 bases lay in between. The CDR3 loop spans 16 amino acids. Source: peripheral blood mononuclear cells, taken 100 days after allogeneic stem cell transplant. The chain joins TRBV4-3 to TRBJ1-1; the D is unclear. The sequence was collected from a female patient aged 50-59 years who had an allogeneic stem cell transplant from an unrelated donor, so the T cells may come from the graft donor. Some clones in this sample may be carry-over from other donors' samples. The CDR3 sequence is CASSQSSAGMNTEAFF. The DNA for the CDR3 is TGCGCCAGCAGCCAAAGTTCGGCGGGTATGAACACTGAAGCTTTCTTT.